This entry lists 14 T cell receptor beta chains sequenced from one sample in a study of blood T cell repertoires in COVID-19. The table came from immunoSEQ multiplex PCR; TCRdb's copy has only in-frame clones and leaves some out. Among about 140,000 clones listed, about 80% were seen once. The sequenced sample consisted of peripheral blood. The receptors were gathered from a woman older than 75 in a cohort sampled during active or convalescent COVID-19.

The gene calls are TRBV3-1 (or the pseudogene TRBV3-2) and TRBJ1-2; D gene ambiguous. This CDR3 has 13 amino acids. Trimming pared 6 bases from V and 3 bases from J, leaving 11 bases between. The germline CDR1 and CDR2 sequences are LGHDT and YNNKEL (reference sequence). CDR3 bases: TGTGCCAGCAGTTTACTAACGGACTATGGCTACACCTTC. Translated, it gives CASSLLTDYGYTF.

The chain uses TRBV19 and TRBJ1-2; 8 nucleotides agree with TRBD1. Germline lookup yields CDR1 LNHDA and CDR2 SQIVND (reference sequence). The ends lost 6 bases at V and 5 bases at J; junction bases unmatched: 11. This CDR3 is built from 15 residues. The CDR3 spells CASSTWTGINYGYTF. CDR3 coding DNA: TGTGCCAGTAGCACCTGGACAGGGATTAATTATGGCTACACCTTC.

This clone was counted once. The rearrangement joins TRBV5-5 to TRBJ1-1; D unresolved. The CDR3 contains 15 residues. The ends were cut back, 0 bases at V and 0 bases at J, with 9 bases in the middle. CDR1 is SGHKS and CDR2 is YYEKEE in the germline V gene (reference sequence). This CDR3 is CASSLVPGMNTEAFF. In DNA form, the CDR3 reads TGTGCCAGCAGCTTGGTCCCGGGGATGAACACTGAAGCTTTCTTT.

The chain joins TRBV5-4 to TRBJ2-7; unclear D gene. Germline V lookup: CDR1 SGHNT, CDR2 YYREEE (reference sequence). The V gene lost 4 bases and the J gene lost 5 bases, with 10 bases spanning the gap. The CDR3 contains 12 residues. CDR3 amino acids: CASSHNYDEQYF. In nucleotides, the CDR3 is TGTGCCAGCAGCCATAACTACGACGAGCAGTACTTC.

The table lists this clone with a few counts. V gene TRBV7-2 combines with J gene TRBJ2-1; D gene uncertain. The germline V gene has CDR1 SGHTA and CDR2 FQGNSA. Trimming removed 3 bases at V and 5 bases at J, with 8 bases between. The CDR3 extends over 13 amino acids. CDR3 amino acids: CASSFYSNNEQFF. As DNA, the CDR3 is TGTGCCAGCAGCTTCTACAGTAACAATGAGCAGTTCTTC. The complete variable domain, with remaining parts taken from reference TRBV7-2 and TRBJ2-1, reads GAGVSQSPSNKVTEKGKDVELRCDPISGHTALYWYRQSLGQGLEFLIYFQGNSAPDKSGLPSDRFSAERTGGSVSTLTIQRTQQEDSAVYLCASSFYSNNEQFFGPGTRLTVL.

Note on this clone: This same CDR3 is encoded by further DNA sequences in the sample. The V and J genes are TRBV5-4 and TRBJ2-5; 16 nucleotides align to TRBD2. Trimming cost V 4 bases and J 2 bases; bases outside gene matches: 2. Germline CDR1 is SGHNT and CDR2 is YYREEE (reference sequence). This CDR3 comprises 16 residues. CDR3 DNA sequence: TGTGCCAGCAGCCTGGGACTAGCGGGGGGGCAAGAGACCCAGTACTTC. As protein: CASSLGLAGGQETQYF.

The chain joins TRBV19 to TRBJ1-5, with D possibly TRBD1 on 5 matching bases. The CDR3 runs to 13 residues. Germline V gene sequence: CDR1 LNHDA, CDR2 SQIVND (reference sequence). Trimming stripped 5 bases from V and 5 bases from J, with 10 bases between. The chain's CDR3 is CASSQQGDQPQHF. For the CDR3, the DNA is TGTGCCAGTAGTCAGCAAGGGGATCAGCCCCAGCATTTT.

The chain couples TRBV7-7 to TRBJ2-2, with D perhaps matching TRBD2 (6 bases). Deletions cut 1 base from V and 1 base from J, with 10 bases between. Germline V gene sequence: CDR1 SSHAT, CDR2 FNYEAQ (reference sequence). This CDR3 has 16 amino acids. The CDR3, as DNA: TGTGCCAGCAGCTTAGGTGGGGGACTGAACACCGGGGAGCTGTTTTTT. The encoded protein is CASSLGGGLNTGELFF.

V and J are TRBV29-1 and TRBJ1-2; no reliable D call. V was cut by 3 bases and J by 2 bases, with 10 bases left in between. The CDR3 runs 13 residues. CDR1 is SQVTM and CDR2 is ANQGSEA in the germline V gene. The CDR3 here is CSVEGSKNYGYTF. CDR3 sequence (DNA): TGCAGCGTTGAGGGCAGTAAGAACTATGGCTACACCTTC.

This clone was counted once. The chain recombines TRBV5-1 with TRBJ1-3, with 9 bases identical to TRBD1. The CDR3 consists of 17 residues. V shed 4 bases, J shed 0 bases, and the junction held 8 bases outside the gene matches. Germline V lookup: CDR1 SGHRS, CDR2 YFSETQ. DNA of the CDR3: TGCGCCAGCAGCCCGGGACAGGGATCGAGCTCTGGAAACACCATATATTTT. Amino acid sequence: CASSPGQGSSSGNTIYF.

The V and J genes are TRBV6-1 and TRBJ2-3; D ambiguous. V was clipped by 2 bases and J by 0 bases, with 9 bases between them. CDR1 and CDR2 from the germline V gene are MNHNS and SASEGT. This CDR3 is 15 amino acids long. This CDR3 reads CASSETLSSTDTQYF. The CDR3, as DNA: TGTGCCAGCAGTGAAACTTTGAGTAGCACAGATACGCAGTATTTT.

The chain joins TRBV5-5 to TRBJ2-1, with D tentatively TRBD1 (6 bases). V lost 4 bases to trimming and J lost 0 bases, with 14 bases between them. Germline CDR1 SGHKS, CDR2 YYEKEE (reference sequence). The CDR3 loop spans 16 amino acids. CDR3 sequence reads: CASSARTASSYNEQFF. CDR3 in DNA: TGTGCCAGCAGCGCAAGGACAGCTAGCTCCTACAATGAGCAGTTCTTC.

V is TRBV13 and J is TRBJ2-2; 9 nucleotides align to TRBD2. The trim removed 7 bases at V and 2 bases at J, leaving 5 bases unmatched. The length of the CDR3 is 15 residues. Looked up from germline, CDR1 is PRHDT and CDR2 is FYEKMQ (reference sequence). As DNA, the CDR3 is TGTGCCAGCAAGCTGCGGGGGGGCAACACCGGGGAGCTGTTTTTT. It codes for CASKLRGGNTGELFF.

The chain's CDR3 is CASSFTLGNSPLHF. The CDR3 DNA follows: TGCGCCAGCAGCTTTACGCTAGGAAATTCACCCCTCCACTTT. The rearrangement uses TRBV5-1 and TRBJ1-6; no definite D call. V was cut by 2 bases and J by 7 bases, with 10 bases left in between. Germline-derived CDR1 and CDR2 are SGHRS and YFSETQ. The CDR3 is 14 amino acids.